Included here is one TCR beta chain sequence, with context. Antigen unknown. V lost 10 bases, J lost 7 bases, and 23 bases lay in between. This CDR3 region has 15 residues. Germline V gene lookup returns CDR1 SGHVS and CDR2 FQNEAQ. This sample is part of a study of cytomegalovirus exposure and HLA in healthy donors. The PCR employed 60 Vbeta primers together with 13 Jbeta primers. The protocol was immunoSEQ multiplex PCR, while the TCRdb copy is restricted to in-frame clones and leaves out a portion. The sample shows about 110,000 clones, less than 85% of them seen only once. Notes on the study in general: A later analysis reported that several of the most significant clusters appeared to be linked to common viral pathogens, among them Epstein-Barr virus. According to reports, the classifier identified cytomegalovirus status with high specificity and sensitivity.

The sample was PBMCs. This chain links TRBV7-8 with TRBJ1-5; the D gene is possibly TRBD1 (5 bases). This receptor was taken from a man younger than 40 in good health and CMV-seropositive. The CDR3 region has the DNA TGTGCCACCACACTATCCCCGGGGGTCCAACAGCCCCAGCATTTT. Translation: CATTLSPGVQQPQHF. Complete variable domain (other parts from reference TRBV7-8 and TRBJ1-5): GAGVSQSPRYKVAKRGQDVALRCDPISGHVSLFWYQQALGQGPEFLTYFQNEAQLDKSGLPSDRFFAERPEGSVSTLKIQRTQQEDSAVYLCATTLSPGVQQPQHFGDGTRLSIL.